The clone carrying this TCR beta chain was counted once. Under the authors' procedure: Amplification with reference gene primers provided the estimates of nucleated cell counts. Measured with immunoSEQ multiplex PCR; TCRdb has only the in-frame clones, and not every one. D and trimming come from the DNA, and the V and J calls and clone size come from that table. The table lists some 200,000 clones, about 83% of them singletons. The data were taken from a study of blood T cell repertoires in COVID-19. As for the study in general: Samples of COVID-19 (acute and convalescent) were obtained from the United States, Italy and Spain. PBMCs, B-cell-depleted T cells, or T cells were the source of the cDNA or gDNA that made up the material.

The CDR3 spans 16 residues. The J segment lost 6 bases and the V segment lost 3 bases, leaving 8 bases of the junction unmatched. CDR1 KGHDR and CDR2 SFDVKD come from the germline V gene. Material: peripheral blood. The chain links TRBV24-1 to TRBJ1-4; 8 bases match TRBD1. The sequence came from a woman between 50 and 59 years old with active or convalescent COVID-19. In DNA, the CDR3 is TGTGCCACCAGTGATCCTACCGGGACAGGCCATGAAAAACTGTTTTTT. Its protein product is CATSDPTGTGHEKLFF.